Listed here is a single T cell receptor (beta chain). What it binds is unknown. The entry originates in a study of fetal regulatory T cell absence and autoimmunity. Study context: The IPEX patients lacked clinical diabetes but had exocrine pancreas autoimmunity.

Study-wide results and limits: Some top pancreas TCR clones were over 85-fold enriched versus cord blood.

The germline V gene has CDR1 MGHRA and CDR2 YSYEKL. Losses at the gene ends were 2 bases for V and 7 bases for J; bases not matched to a gene: 14. This CDR3 is built from 17 residues. The survey-level immunoSEQ assay was used. Sequenced by immunoSEQ multiplex PCR; TCRdb stores in-frame clones only, minus some. Here the sample spans about 95,000 clones, roughly 78% being singletons. The receptor was derived from a male donor with IPEX syndrome. The sequenced sample was pancreas tissue. The chain couples TRBV4-1 to TRBJ2-7; 10 nucleotides agree with TRBD2. DNA for the CDR3: TGCGCCAGCAGCCAATACTCTAGGAGCGGGAGGGCCGGGGAGCAGTACTTC. Its protein product is CASSQYSRSGRAGEQYF.